The 13 T cell receptor beta chains presented below share a single source sample, sequenced in a study of PD-1 blockade in mismatch repair-deficient tumors. Assay: immunoSEQ multiplex PCR; the TCRdb copy retains only in-frame clones and omits some. The sample consists of 80,000 to 130,000 clones, over 65% of them appearing once. The specimen comprised peripheral blood, sampled roughly eight months after starting pembrolizumab. The receptor source for this set is an adult with mismatch repair-deficient cancer.

In DNA, the CDR3 is TGCGCCAGCAGCTTGGTGGGGACTAGCGGTTATAATGAGCAGTTCTTC. This codes for CASSLVGTSGYNEQFF. V is TRBV5-1 and J is TRBJ2-1, with 11 nucleotides matching TRBD2. The CDR3 is 16 amino acids. With 0 bases clipped from V and 7 bases from J, the junction kept 6 bases outside the gene matches. The V gene's germline CDR1 is SGHRS and CDR2 YFSETQ.

The chain uses TRBV29-1 and TRBJ1-4, with D perhaps matching TRBD1 (5 bases). Germline V gene data show CDR1 as SQVTM and CDR2 as ANQGSEA. The CDR3 loop spans 14 amino acids. V dropped 2 bases and J dropped 2 bases, with 9 bases sitting between them. The CDR3 region is CSVETAGTNEKLFF. CDR3 coding DNA: TGCAGCGTTGAAACGGCAGGGACTAATGAAAAACTGTTTTTT.

This chain uses TRBV5-1 with TRBJ2-5, with 10 bases identical to TRBD1. V was pared by 2 bases and J by 8 bases, with 6 bases of the junction left unmatched. Germline-derived CDR1 and CDR2 are SGHRS and YFSETQ. The CDR3 totals 14 residues. CDR3 amino acids: CASSLGQGVQTQYF. The CDR3 coding sequence is TGCGCCAGCAGCTTAGGACAGGGGGTGCAAACCCAGTACTTC.

The V call is TRBV28, the J call TRBJ1-2; the match to TRBD1 covers 11 bases. The germline CDR1 and CDR2 sequences are MDHEN and SYDVKM. The V gene end was trimmed by 6 bases and the J gene end by 4 bases; junction bases not matched to a gene: 13. This CDR3 is built from 17 residues. The CDR3 loop reads CASRPESGTGGAYGYTF. CDR3 sequence (DNA): TGTGCCAGCAGACCAGAATCCGGGACAGGGGGAGCCTATGGCTACACCTTC.

This clone was found a few times. The chain combines TRBV6-5 with TRBJ2-4; no clear D gene. Between the trimmed V and J ends, which lost 6 bases and 8 bases, there was a span of 8 bases. The CDR3 runs to 11 residues. CDR1 MNHEY and CDR2 SVGAGI come from the germline V gene. The chain's CDR3 is CASRTNDIQYF. In nucleotides, the CDR3 is TGTGCCAGCAGGACAAACGACATTCAGTACTTC.

The chain couples TRBV6-5 to TRBJ1-1; tentative D call: TRBD1 (5 bases). The ends were cut back, 6 bases at V and 1 base at J, with 15 bases in the middle. This CDR3 is built from 15 residues. The V gene's germline CDR1 is MNHEY and CDR2 SVGAGI. CDR3 loop: CASRNPRVGNTEAFF. In nucleotides, the CDR3 is TGTGCCAGCAGAAACCCCAGGGTGGGGAACACTGAAGCTTTCTTT.

The chain recombines TRBV10-3 with TRBJ2-2; unclear D gene. V was trimmed by 6 bases and J by 0 bases, leaving 11 bases between them. Per the germline V gene, CDR1 is ENHRY and CDR2 is SYGVKD. There are 15 residues in the CDR3. CDR3 in amino acids: CAIRSGRANTGELFF. The CDR3 nucleotides are TGTGCCATCAGATCAGGTCGGGCGAACACCGGGGAGCTGTTTTTT.

The chain employs TRBV6-1 and TRBJ1-5; D gene ambiguous. Trimming pared 6 bases from V and 3 bases from J, leaving 9 bases between. The CDR3 is 13 residues long. The germline V gene encodes CDR1 MNHNS and CDR2 SASEGT. The CDR3: CASSFQFNQPQHF. CDR3 bases: TGTGCCAGCAGCTTCCAGTTCAATCAGCCCCAGCATTTT.

CDR3 amino acids: CASSPPVSYTGELFF. The CDR3 bases are TGTGCCAGCTCACCGCCAGTCAGCTACACCGGGGAGCTGTTTTTT. The J gene is TRBJ2-2, the V gene TRBV18; D gene unclear. This CDR3 region has 15 residues. Between the trimmed V and J ends, which lost 3 bases and 3 bases, there was a span of 11 bases. The germline V gene has CDR1 KGHSH and CDR2 LQKENI.

The chain is built from TRBV10-1 and TRBJ2-3; no definite D call. CDR3 length: 15 amino acids. CDR1 WNHNN and CDR2 SYGVQD come from the germline V gene (reference sequence). The germline V and J ends were trimmed by 0 bases and 2 bases, with 9 bases remaining between them. The CDR3 protein is CASSESKPDTDTQYF. DNA for the CDR3: TGCGCCAGCAGTGAGTCGAAGCCAGACACAGATACGCAGTATTTT.

The gene calls are TRBV7-2 and TRBJ2-3; 12 nucleotides match TRBD2. Germline lookup yields CDR1 SGHTA and CDR2 FQGNSA. Germline trimming cut 5 bases from V and 4 bases from J; bases unmatched to any gene: 7. The CDR3 loop spans 16 amino acids. CDR3 loop: CASSRRTSGMSDTQYF. The DNA for the CDR3 is TGTGCCAGCAGCCGTCGGACTAGCGGGATGTCAGATACGCAGTATTTT. Filled out from reference TRBV7-2 and TRBJ2-3, the complete variable domain reads GAGVSQSPSNKVTEKGKDVELRCDPISGHTALYWYRQSLGQGLEFLIYFQGNSAPDKSGLPSDRFSAERTGGSVSTLTIQRTQQEDSAVYLCASSRRTSGMSDTQYFGPGTRLTVL.

The J gene is TRBJ1-3, the V gene TRBV5-6, with D unresolved. V lost 4 bases to trimming and J lost 4 bases, with 15 bases between them. CDR3 size: 15 residues. The V gene's germline CDR1 is SGHDT and CDR2 YYEEEE. DNA of the CDR3: TGTGCCAGCAGCACGCGTTTTGCATCCGGAAACACCATATATTTT. It codes for CASSTRFASGNTIYF. The whole variable domain, remainder taken from reference TRBV5-6 and TRBJ1-3, is DAGVTQSPTHLIKTRGQQVTLRCSPKSGHDTVSWYQQALGQGPQFIFQYYEEEERQRGNFPDRFSGHQFPNYSSELNVNALLLGDSALYLCASSTRFASGNTIYFGEGSWLTVV.

This clone came up once. The chain's CDR3 is CASSPNPTSEQFF. The CDR3 coding sequence is TGTGCCAGCAGCCCAAACCCGACCAGTGAGCAGTTCTTC. The rearrangement links TRBV7-3 to TRBJ2-1; no reliable D call. The CDR3 has 13 residues. Trimming shortened V by 5 bases and J by 9 bases, and 14 bases separated the two germline ends. CDR1 SGHTA and CDR2 FQGTGA come from the germline V gene.